Listed here are 16 T cell receptor beta chains from one sample, sequenced in a study of cytomegalovirus exposure and HLA in healthy donors. Vbeta (60) and Jbeta (13) primers were used in the PCR. Produced via immunoSEQ multiplex PCR; TCRdb's table is partial and in-frame only. The data contain around 72,000 clones, around 70% of them singletons. The sample taken for sequencing was PBMCs. All receptors derive from a man aged 35 to 55 in good health and CMV-seropositive.

V and J are TRBV30 and TRBJ2-5; maybe TRBD2 (9 bases). The CDR3 runs to 15 residues. The V gene lost 4 bases and the J gene lost 5 bases, with 20 bases spanning the gap. In germline, CDR1 is GTSNPN, CDR2 SVGIG (reference sequence). CDR3 nucleotide sequence: TGTGCCTGGACCACCCAGGGGGCGGGAGGGGAGACCCAGTACTTC. Its translation: CAWTTQGAGGETQYF.

The chain has TRBV19 and TRBJ1-2; D is unclear. The CDR3 runs to 16 residues. V lost 3 bases, J lost 0 bases, and 14 bases lay in between. Germline assignment: CDR1 LNHDA and CDR2 SQIVND (reference sequence). DNA for the CDR3: TGTGCCAGTAGTATCAAGACAAGCCCCACTAACTATGGCTACACCTTC. Its protein product is CASSIKTSPTNYGYTF.

The gene calls are TRBV19 and TRBJ2-5; D perhaps matches TRBD2 (5 bases). The J call may be in error: the DNA end matches TRBJ2-7 better. The CDR3 is 14 amino acids. Germline-derived CDR1 and CDR2 are LNHDA and SQIVND (reference sequence). The CDR3 here is CASSLFLSGYEQYF. The DNA of the CDR3 is TGTGCCAGTAGTCTATTTCTCTCGGGGTACGAGCAGTACTTC.

This chain links TRBV6-5 with TRBJ2-3; TRBD1 matches at 7 bases. CDR1 MNHEY and CDR2 SVGAGI come from the germline V gene. CDR3 length equals 14 residues. V gave up 5 bases and J gave up 3 bases; unmatched junction bases: 5. The CDR3 spells CASSRDRRTDTQYF. In DNA, the CDR3 is TGTGCCAGCAGTCGGGACAGAAGGACAGATACGCAGTATTTT.

The chain has TRBV7-2 and TRBJ2-5; maybe TRBD2 (5 bases). V gave up 5 bases and J gave up 0 bases, with 13 bases separating them. Germline V gene sequence: CDR1 SGHTA, CDR2 FQGNSA. CDR3 length: 15 amino acids. CDR3: CASSLLVAYQETQYF. In DNA, the CDR3 is TGTGCCAGCAGCCTCCTGGTAGCGTACCAAGAGACCCAGTACTTC.

V gene TRBV4-2 combines with J gene TRBJ2-7; 11 positions agree with TRBD2. V trimming: 1 base; J trimming: 2 bases; junction bases outside the gene matches: 4. The germline V gene encodes CDR1 LGHNA and CDR2 YNFKEQ. The CDR3 is 16 residues long. CDR3 sequence: CASSQGIAGGAYEQYF. The CDR3 nucleotides read TGTGCCAGCAGCCAAGGGATAGCGGGGGGGGCCTACGAGCAGTACTTC.

The chain couples TRBV13 to TRBJ2-4, with TRBD1 identical over 8 bases. The CDR3 extends over 15 amino acids. Germline V CDR1 and CDR2: PRHDT, FYEKMQ (reference sequence). Trimming cost V 8 bases and J 5 bases; bases outside gene matches: 11. Here the CDR3 reads CASAQTGARENIQYF. The CDR3 region has the DNA TGTGCCAGCGCCCAGACAGGGGCGAGGGAAAACATTCAGTACTTC.

The chain has TRBV19 and TRBJ1-6; 9 bases match TRBD1. V shed 9 bases, J shed 1 base, and the junction held 7 bases outside the gene matches. Germline CDR1 and CDR2: LNHDA and SQIVND (reference sequence). The CDR3 runs 16 residues. The CDR3 sequence is CASDRGKGSYNSPLHF. CDR3 sequence (DNA): TGTGCCAGCGACAGGGGGAAGGGATCCTATAATTCACCCCTCCACTTT.

V gene TRBV5-6 combines with J gene TRBJ2-2, with 9 nucleotides matching TRBD1. The CDR3 is 14 amino acids. Losses at the gene ends were 6 bases for V and 6 bases for J; bases not matched to a gene: 6. Germline V CDR1 and CDR2: SGHDT, YYEEEE. In nucleotides, the CDR3 is TGTGCCAGCATCCCGGACAGGGGCGCCGGGGAGCTGTTTTTT. The encoded protein is CASIPDRGAGELFF.

The chain joins TRBV9 to TRBJ1-2; TRBD1 agrees at 7 bases. After removal of 4 bases from V and 6 bases from J, the junction contained 6 bases not matched to a gene. Germline lookup yields CDR1 SGDLS and CDR2 YYNGEE. CDR3 length equals 13 residues. The CDR3 bases are TGTGCCAGCAGCCCCGGGACAGCTCATGGCTACACCTTC. Translation gives CASSPGTAHGYTF.

The chain uses TRBV1 and TRBJ2-5; the table gives TRBD2 as D, unverified against the DNA. The DNA end is more similar to TRBJ2-7, so the J call may be wrong. TRBV1 counts as a pseudogene. The CDR3 length is 16 residues. The CDR3 region is CTSSLNQAGGSYEQYF. Written as DNA, the CDR3 is TGCACCAGCAGCCTAAATCAAGCGGGGGGATCCTACGAGCAGTACTTC.

The V call is TRBV19, the J call TRBJ2-7; a weak D match, TRBD1 (5 bases). The CDR3 consists of 13 residues. CDR1 is LNHDA, CDR2 SQIVND, per germline (reference sequence). V was clipped by 9 bases and J by 7 bases, with 19 bases between them. Here the CDR3 DNA reads TGTGCCAGACCCCCGACAGTCCTACGAGAGCAGTACTTC. Translating gives CARPPTVLREQYF.

This clone has just one count. The chain links TRBV9 to TRBJ1-3; D is unresolved. V lost 0 bases, J lost 0 bases, and 7 bases lay in between. The germline gives CDR1 SGDLS, CDR2 YYNGEE. The CDR3 is 15 amino acids. The CDR3 sequence is CASSVASGSGNTIYF. CDR3 in DNA: TGTGCCAGCAGCGTAGCCAGTGGCTCTGGAAACACCATATATTTT.

The chain carries TRBV7-2 and TRBJ2-3, with a weak D call TRBD2 (6 bases). The CDR3 length is 14 residues. In germline, CDR1 is SGHTA, CDR2 FQGNSA. V lost 11 bases and J 2 bases, leaving 17 bases between the germline ends. The CDR3, as DNA: TGTGCCTCCCTTTGGGCGGGGCTCACAGATACGCAGTATTTT. Translating it yields CASLWAGLTDTQYF.

This chain uses TRBV4-1 with TRBJ2-2; D is uncertain. The germline CDR1 and CDR2 sequences are MGHRA and YSYEKL. V lost 0 bases to trimming and J lost 8 bases, with 10 bases between them. This CDR3 is built from 14 residues. The chain's CDR3 is CASSQEPSWGELFF. The CDR3 DNA sequence: TGCGCCAGCAGCCAAGAACCCAGTTGGGGGGAGCTGTTTTTT.

The chain carries TRBV7-3 and TRBJ2-5, with 8 bases that match TRBD2. V lost 2 bases and J lost 4; bases outside the gene matches: 6. Germline V gene sequence: CDR1 SGHTA, CDR2 FQGTGA. The CDR3 is 15 amino acids. The DNA for the CDR3 is TGTGCCAGCAGCTTATCGGGGGGGCCGGGAGAGACCCAGTACTTC. Translated, it gives CASSLSGGPGETQYF.